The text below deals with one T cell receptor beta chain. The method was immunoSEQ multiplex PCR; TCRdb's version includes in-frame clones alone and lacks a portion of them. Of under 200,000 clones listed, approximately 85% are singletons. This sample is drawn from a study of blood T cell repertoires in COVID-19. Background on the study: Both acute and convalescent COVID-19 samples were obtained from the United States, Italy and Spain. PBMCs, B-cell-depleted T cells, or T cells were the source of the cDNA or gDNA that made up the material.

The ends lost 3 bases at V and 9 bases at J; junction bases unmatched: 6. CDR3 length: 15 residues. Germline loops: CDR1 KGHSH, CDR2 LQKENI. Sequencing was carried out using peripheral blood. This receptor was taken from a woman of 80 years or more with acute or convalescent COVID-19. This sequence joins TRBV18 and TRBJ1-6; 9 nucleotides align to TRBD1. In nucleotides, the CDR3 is TGTGCCAGCTCACCTGGACAGGGGTCGGGTTCACCCCTCCACTTT. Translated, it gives CASSPGQGSGSPLHF.